Presented here are 4 T cell receptor beta chains from one specimen sequenced in a study of glioma-infiltrating T cells. The iRepertoire nested amplicon-rescue multiplex PCR amplified TCR alpha and beta CDR3s from RNA. MiXCR, applied by TCRdb to the multiplex PCR reads, yields one record per CDR3 protein. Of more than 300,000 distinct CDR3 sequences in the sample, 41% are singletons; the top ten hold more than 10%. The sequenced sample was glioma tissue, nonneoplastic brain tissue, or PBMCs (not recorded which). The origin of the receptors is a human donor with low-grade glioma or glioblastoma, undergoing nonglioma brain surgery, or in good health (not recorded which).

This clonotype was counted only a few times. The CDR3 sequence is CASSLAGKTEAFF. CDR3 sequence (DNA): TGTGCCAGCAGCTTAGCAGGGAAGACAGAAGCTTTCTTT. The J gene is TRBJ1-1, the V gene TRBV7-9; no clear D. V was trimmed by 0 bases and J by 8 bases, leaving 10 bases between them. The CDR3 loop spans 13 amino acids. Per the germline V gene, CDR1 is SEHNR and CDR2 is FQNEAQ (reference sequence).

The V and J genes are TRBV18 and TRBJ1-4, with 10 bases that match TRBD1. Trimming at V came to 3 bases and at J to 5 bases, leaving 6 bases not matched to a gene. Germline lookup yields CDR1 KGHSH and CDR2 LQKENI. The CDR3 has 16 residues. CDR3 sequence (DNA): TGTGCCAGCTCACCGACTACGGGACAGGGGAATGAAAAACTGTTTTTT. Translating gives CASSPTTGQGNEKLFF.

The V and J genes are TRBV7-2 and TRBJ1-5; D gene uncertain. The V end was cut by 6 bases, the J end by 3 bases, with 9 bases between. Germline V gene sequence: CDR1 SGHTA, CDR2 FQGNSA. The CDR3 contains 13 residues. The CDR3 DNA follows: TGTGCCAGCAGTCCCAGGAACAATCAGCCCCAGCATTTT. Protein: CASSPRNNQPQHF.

The rearrangement uses TRBV20-1 and TRBJ2-7, with D unresolved. The V gene lost 4 bases and the J gene lost 2 bases, with 6 bases spanning the gap. This CDR3 comprises 11 residues. Germline CDR1 DFQATT, CDR2 SNEGSKA (reference sequence). This CDR3 is CSAKDTYEQYF. DNA for the CDR3: TGCAGTGCTAAAGATACCTACGAGCAGTACTTC.